This TCR beta chain was found in a study of T cell responses to AZD1222 COVID-19 vaccine. V gave up 3 bases and J gave up 5 bases, with 14 bases separating them. The germline gives CDR1 LNHDA, CDR2 SQIVND (reference sequence). The CDR3 runs 15 residues. Here immunoSEQ multiplex PCR was the method, and the copy in TCRdb shows in-frame clones only, minus some. The sample lists tens of thousands of clones, approximately 86% seen once, with 24% in the top ten. This clone has a handful of counts. This receptor was obtained from an adult in good health. The specimen comprised peripheral blood, sampled on day 0 of AZD1222 vaccination. This chain links TRBV19 with TRBJ1-5, with D perhaps matching TRBD1 (6 bases). The CDR3 spells CASSILGGGDQPQHF. The CDR3, as DNA: TGTGCCAGTAGTATTTTGGGGGGCGGTGATCAGCCCCAGCATTTT.